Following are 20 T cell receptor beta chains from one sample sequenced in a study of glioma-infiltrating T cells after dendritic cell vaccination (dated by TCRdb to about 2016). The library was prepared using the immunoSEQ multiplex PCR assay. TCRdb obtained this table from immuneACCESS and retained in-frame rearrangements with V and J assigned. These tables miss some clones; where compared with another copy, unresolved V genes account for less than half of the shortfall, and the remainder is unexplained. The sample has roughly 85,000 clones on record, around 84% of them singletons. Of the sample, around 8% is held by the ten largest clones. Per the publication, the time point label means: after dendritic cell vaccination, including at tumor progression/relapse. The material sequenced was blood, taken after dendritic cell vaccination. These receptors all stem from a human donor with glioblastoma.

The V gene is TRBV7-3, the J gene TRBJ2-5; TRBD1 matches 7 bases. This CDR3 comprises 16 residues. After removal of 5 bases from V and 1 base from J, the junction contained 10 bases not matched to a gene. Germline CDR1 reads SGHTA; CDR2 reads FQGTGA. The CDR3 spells CASSQISSGGQETQYF. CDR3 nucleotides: TGTGCCAGCAGCCAGATTAGTTCAGGGGGCCAAGAGACCCAGTACTTC.

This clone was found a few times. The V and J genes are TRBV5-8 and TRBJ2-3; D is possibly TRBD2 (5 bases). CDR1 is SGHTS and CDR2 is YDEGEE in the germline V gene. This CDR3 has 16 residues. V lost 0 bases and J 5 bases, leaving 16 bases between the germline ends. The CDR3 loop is CASSLAVTIGEDTQYF. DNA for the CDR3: TGTGCCAGCAGCTTGGCCGTGACCATCGGGGAAGATACGCAGTATTTT.

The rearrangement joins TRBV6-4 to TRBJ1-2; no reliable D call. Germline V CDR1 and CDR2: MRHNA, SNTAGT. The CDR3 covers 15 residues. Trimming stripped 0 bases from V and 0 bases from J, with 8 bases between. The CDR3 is CASSDSVAANYGYTF. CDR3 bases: TGTGCCAGCAGTGACTCGGTAGCCGCTAACTATGGCTACACCTTC.

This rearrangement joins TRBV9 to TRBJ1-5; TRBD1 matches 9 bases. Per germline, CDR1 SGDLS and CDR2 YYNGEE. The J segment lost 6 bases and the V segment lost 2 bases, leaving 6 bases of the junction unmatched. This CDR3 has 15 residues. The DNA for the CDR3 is TGTGCCAGCAGCGTTGGGACAGGGATTAGTCAGCCCCAGCATTTT. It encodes CASSVGTGISQPQHF.

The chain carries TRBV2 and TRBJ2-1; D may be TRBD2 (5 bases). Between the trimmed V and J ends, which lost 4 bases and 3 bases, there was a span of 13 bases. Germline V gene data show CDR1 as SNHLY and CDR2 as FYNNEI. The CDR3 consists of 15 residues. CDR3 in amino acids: CASSVSSLIYNEQFF. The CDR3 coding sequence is TGTGCCAGCAGTGTTTCTAGCCTGATCTACAATGAGCAGTTCTTC.

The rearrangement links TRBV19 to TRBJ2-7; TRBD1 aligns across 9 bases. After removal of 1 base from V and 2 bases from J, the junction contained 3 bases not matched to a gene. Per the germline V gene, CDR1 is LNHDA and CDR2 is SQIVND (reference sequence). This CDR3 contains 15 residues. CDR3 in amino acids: CASSIGQGETYEQYF. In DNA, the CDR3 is TGTGCCAGTAGTATAGGACAGGGGGAAACCTACGAGCAGTACTTC.

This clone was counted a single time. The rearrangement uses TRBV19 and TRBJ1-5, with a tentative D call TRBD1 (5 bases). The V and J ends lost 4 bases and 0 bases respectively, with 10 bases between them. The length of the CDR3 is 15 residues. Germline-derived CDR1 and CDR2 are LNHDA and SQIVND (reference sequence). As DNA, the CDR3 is TGTGCCAGTAGTACAGGTGGACATAGCAATCAGCCCCAGCATTTT. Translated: CASSTGGHSNQPQHF.

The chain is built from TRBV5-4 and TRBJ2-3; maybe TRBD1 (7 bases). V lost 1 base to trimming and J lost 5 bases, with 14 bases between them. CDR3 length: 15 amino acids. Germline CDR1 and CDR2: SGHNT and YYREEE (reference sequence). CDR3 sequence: CASSLRGQGGDTQYF. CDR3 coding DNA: TGTGCCAGCAGCTTGAGAGGCCAGGGGGGAGATACGCAGTATTTT.

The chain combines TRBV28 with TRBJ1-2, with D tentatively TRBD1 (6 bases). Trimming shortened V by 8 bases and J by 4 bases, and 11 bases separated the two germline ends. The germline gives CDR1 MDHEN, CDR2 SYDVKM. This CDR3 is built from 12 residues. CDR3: CASRDNSYGYTF. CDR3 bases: TGTGCCAGCCGGGACAACTCCTATGGCTACACCTTC.

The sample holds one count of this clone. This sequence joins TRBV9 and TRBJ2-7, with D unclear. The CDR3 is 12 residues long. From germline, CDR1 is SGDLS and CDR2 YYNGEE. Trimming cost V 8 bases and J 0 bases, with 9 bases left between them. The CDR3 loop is CARVLSSYEQYF. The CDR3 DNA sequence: TGTGCCAGGGTCCTAAGCTCCTACGAGCAGTACTTC.

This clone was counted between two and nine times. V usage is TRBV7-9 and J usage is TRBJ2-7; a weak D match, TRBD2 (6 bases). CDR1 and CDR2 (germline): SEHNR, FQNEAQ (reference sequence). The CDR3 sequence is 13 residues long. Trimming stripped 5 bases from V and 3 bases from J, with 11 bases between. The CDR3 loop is CASSQAGNYEQYF. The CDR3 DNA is TGTGCCAGCAGCCAGGCGGGGAACTACGAGCAGTACTTC.

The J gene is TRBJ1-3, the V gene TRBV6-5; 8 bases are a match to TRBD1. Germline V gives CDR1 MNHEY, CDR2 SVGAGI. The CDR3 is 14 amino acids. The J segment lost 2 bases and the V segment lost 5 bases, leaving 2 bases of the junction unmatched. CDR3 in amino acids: CASSRTGPGNTIYF. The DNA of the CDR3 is TGTGCCAGCAGTAGGACAGGGCCTGGAAACACCATATATTTT.

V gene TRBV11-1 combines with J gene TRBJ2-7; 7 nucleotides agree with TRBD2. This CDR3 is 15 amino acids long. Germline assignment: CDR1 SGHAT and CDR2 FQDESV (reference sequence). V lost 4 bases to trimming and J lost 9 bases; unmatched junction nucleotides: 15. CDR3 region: CASSSIAGVQVAQYF. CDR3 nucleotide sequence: TGTGCCAGCAGCTCCATAGCGGGTGTACAGGTCGCGCAGTACTTC.

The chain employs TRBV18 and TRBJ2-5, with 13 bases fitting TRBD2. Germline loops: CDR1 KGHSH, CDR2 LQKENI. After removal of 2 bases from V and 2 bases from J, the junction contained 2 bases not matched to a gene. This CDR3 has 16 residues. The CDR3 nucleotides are TGTGCCAGCTCACCAAGGGGACTAGCGGGACAAGAGACCCAGTACTTC. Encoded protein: CASSPRGLAGQETQYF. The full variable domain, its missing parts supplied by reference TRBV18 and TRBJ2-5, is NAGVMQNPRHLVRRRGQEARLRCSPMKGHSHVYWYRQLPEEGLKFMVYLQKENIIDESGMPKERFSAEFPKEGPSILRIQQVVRGDSAAYFCASSPRGLAGQETQYFGPGTRLLVL.

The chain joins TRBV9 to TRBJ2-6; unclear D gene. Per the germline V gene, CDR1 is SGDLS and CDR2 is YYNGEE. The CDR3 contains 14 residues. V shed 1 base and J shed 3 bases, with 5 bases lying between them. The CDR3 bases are TGTGCCAGCAGCGTATTGAGTGGGGCCAACGTCCTGACTTTC. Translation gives CASSVLSGANVLTF.

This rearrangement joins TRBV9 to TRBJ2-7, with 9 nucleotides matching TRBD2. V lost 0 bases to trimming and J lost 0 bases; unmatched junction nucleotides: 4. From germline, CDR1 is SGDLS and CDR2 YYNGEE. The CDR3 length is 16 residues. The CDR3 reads CASSVGDSGGSYEQYF. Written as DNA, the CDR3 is TGTGCCAGCAGCGTAGGGGATAGCGGGGGCTCCTACGAGCAGTACTTC.

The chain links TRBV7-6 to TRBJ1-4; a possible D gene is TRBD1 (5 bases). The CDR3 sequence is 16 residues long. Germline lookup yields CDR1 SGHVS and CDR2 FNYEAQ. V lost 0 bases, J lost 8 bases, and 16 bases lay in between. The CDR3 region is CASSLAEVRGGEKLFF. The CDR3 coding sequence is TGTGCCAGCAGCTTAGCCGAAGTGAGGGGAGGCGAAAAACTGTTTTTT.

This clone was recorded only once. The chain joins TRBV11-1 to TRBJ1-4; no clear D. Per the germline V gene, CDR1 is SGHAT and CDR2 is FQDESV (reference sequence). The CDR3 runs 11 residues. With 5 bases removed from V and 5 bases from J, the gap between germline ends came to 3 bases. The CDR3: CASSQNEKLFF. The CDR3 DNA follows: TGTGCCAGCAGCCAGAATGAAAAACTGTTTTTT. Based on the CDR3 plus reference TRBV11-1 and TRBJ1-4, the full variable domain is EAEVAQSPRYKITEKSQAVAFWCDPISGHATLYWYRQILGQGPELLVQFQDESVVDDSQLPKDRFSAERLKGVDSTLKIQPAELGDSAMYLCASSQNEKLFFGSGTQLSVL.

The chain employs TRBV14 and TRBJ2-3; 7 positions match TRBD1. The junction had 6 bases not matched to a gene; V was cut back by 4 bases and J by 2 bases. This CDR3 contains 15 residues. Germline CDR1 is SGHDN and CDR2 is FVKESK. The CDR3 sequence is CASSRLTGITDTQYF. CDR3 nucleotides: TGTGCCAGCAGCCGATTGACAGGGATCACAGATACGCAGTATTTT. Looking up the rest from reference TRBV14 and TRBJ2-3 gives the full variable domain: EAGVTQFPSHSVIEKGQTVTLRCDPISGHDNLYWYRRVMGKEIKFLLHFVKESKQDESGMPNNRFLAERTGGTYSTLKVQPAELEDSGVYFCASSRLTGITDTQYFGPGTRLTVL.

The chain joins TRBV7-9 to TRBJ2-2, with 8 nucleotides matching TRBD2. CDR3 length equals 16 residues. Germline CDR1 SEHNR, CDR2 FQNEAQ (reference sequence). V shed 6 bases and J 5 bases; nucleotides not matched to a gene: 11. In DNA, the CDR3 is TGTGCCAGCAGTTTGGCCTTAGCGGGAAGGACCGGGGAGCTGTTTTTT. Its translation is CASSLALAGRTGELFF.